This record covers a single T cell receptor (beta chain). Its antigen is not identified. Samples were taken at baseline and on day 1 of cycles 4 and 7. The data belong to a study of OX40 agonist ivuxolimab in advanced cancers. In the study overall: The mean age was approximately 60 years, ranging from roughly 23 to 90, with 82.7% of participants male. Findings of the study overall: Among the nonresponders, some also had low normalized T-cell clonal expansion. The average count of expanded clones was higher among CD8+ T cells than among CD4+.

The CDR3 is 15 residues long. The germline V gene has CDR1 SNHLY and CDR2 FYNNEI. The V segment lost 1 base and the J segment 6 bases; nucleotides outside the gene matches: 5. Assay used: immunoSEQ multiplex PCR; TCRdb lists only in-frame clones, some missing. This sample has just under 85,000 clones; around four fifths occur once, and the top ten carry approximately 0.79%. V gene TRBV2 combines with J gene TRBJ1-2, with TRBD1 matching 10 bases. This clonotype was obtained from an adult with an advanced solid tumor such as melanoma, head and neck, liver or kidney cancer. The specimen comprised CD4+ or CD8+ T cells sorted from blood, sampled in a trial of the OX40 agonist ivuxolimab. The CDR3: CASSEEGGTGDGYTF. CDR3 nucleotide sequence: TGTGCCAGCAGTGAAGAAGGAGGGACAGGGGATGGCTACACCTTC.